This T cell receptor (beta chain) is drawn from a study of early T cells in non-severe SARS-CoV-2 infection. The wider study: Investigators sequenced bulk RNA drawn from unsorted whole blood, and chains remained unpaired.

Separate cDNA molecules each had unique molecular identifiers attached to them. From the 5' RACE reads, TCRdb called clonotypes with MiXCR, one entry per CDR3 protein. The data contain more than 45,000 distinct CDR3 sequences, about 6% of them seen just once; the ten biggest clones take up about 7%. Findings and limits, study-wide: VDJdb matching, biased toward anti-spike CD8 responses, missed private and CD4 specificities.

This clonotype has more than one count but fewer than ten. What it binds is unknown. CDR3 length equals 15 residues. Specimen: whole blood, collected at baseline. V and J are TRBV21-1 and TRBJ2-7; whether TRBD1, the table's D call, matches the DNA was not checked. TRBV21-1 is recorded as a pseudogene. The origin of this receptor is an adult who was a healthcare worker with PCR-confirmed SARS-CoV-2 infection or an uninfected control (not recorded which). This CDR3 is CASSKAHPPNYEQYF. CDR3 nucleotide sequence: TGTGCCAGCAGCAAAGCGCACCCCCCGAACTACGAGCAGTACTTC.